These 15 T cell receptor beta chains originate from one sample sequenced in a study of T-cell reconstitution after alpha-beta-depleted transplantation in children. Researchers prepared the TCRbeta library using unique molecular identifiers, the study reports. TCRdb passed the PCR reads through MiXCR, listing each CDR3 protein once. The data contain about 110,000 distinct CDR3 sequences, approximately 10% of them seen just once; the ten biggest clones take up 8% to 9.5%. The input for sequencing was PBMCs from the stem cell graft donor, taken from the stem cell graft. The receptors were gathered from a human donor who donated a stem cell graft to a child with acute lymphoblastic leukemia.

This clonotype has a count of ten or more. CDR3: CSAQSRARTEAFF. DNA for the CDR3: TGCAGCGCTCAGTCGCGGGCAAGGACTGAAGCTTTCTTT. This chain connects TRBV29-1 to TRBJ1-1; no firm D call. The CDR3 extends over 13 amino acids. Germline V CDR1 and CDR2: SQVTM, ANQGSEA. V shed 7 bases and J shed 5 bases, with 17 bases lying between them. The variable domain in full, with the rest retrieved from reference TRBV29-1 and TRBJ1-1, is SAVISQKPSRDICQRGTSLTIQCQVDSQVTMMFWYRQQPGQSLTLIATANQGSEATYESGFVIDKFPISRPNLTFSTLTVSNMSPEDSSIYLCSAQSRARTEAFFGQGTRLTVV.

This clonotype was detected ten times or more. The V call is TRBV11-3, the J call TRBJ2-7; tentatively, D is TRBD2 (5 bases). Trimming took off 0 bases at V and 2 bases at J, with 5 bases between the two ends. In germline, CDR1 is SGHNT, CDR2 YENEEA. The CDR3 totals 13 residues. CDR3 DNA: TGTGCCAGCAGCTTAGACGGGACCTACGAGCAGTACTTC. This codes for CASSLDGTYEQYF.

This clonotype has ten or more counts. The chain joins TRBV5-1 to TRBJ2-7, with TRBD2 matching over 8 bases. The CDR3 has 17 amino acids. The V gene end was trimmed by 0 bases and the J gene end by 2 bases; junction bases not matched to a gene: 10. The germline V gene encodes CDR1 SGHRS and CDR2 YFSETQ. In nucleotides, the CDR3 is TGCGCCAGCAGCTTGGAGGCCGCTACTAGCGGAGCCTACGAGCAGTACTTC. Residues: CASSLEAATSGAYEQYF.

Ten or more counts support this clonotype. The chain employs TRBV29-1 and TRBJ2-1; 7 bases map to TRBD1. Germline V gene sequence: CDR1 SQVTM, CDR2 ANQGSEA. The junction had 7 bases not matched to a gene; V was cut back by 8 bases and J by 3 bases. This CDR3 is built from 13 residues. CDR3 sequence reads: CSHRRDSYNEQFF. CDR3 sequence (DNA): TGCAGCCACCGCCGGGACAGCTACAATGAGCAGTTCTTC.

Comment on this clonotype: A clone one base away is much larger, so this may be a read error. The chain carries TRBV29-1 and TRBJ2-4; D perhaps matches TRBD2 (6 bases). The V gene's germline CDR1 is SQVTM and CDR2 ANQGSEA. The CDR3 has 13 residues. This CDR3 reads CSGGEIAKTIQYF. In DNA form, the CDR3 reads TGCAGCGGCGGGGAAATAGCCAAAACCATTCAGTACTTC.

A remark on this clonotype: Mismatch with germline at one junction end may stem from a read error. J is TRBJ2-5 and V is TRBV7-9, with a tentative D call TRBD1 (7 bases). CDR3 size: 15 residues. CDR1 is SEHNR, CDR2 FQNEAQ, per germline (reference sequence). The CDR3 loop is CASSLATGRGETQYF. CDR3 in DNA: TGTGCCAGCAGCCTAGCGACAGGGCGGGGAGAGACCCAGTACTTC.

This clonotype has ten or more counts. The CDR3 sequence: CASSPTGGSGNTIYF. The DNA of the CDR3 is TGTGCCAGCAGCCCTACAGGGGGTTCTGGAAACACCATATATTTT. V gene TRBV7-2 combines with J gene TRBJ1-3, with 8 bases identical to TRBD1. The CDR3 extends over 15 amino acids. The germline V gene encodes CDR1 SGHTA and CDR2 FQGNSA. V dropped 5 bases and J dropped 1; count of bases not matched to a gene: 4.

This clonotype was seen many times. The chain links TRBV7-2 to TRBJ2-1, with D possibly matching TRBD2 (7 bases). Germline CDR1 and CDR2: SGHTA and FQGNSA. V shed 6 bases and J shed 7 bases, with 19 bases lying between them. This CDR3 spans 15 amino acids. The CDR3 reads CASRKGGPGQNEQFF. In nucleotides, the CDR3 is TGTGCCAGCAGGAAGGGGGGGCCTGGGCAGAATGAGCAGTTCTTC.

This clonotype was detected ten times or more. V gene TRBV24-1 combines with J gene TRBJ2-3, with D possibly TRBD2 on 6 matching bases. Trimming left V 4 bases short and J 6 bases short, with 13 bases between. Germline V gene data show CDR1 as KGHDR and CDR2 as SFDVKD. The CDR3 totals 14 residues. The CDR3 is CATSEPRTIDTQYF. CDR3 nucleotides: TGTGCCACCAGTGAACCCCGGACTATCGATACGCAGTATTTT.

This clonotype was counted at least ten times. This sequence joins TRBV7-9 and TRBJ2-2, with unresolved D. This CDR3 spans 15 amino acids. Trimming took 2 bases from V and 0 from J, leaving 7 bases between them. CDR1 is SEHNR and CDR2 is FQNEAQ in the germline V gene (reference sequence). CDR3 DNA sequence: TGTGCCAGCAGCTTAAGGCTAGCGAACACCGGGGAGCTGTTTTTT. This encodes CASSLRLANTGELFF.

This clonotype was seen ten or more times. The chain joins TRBV20-1 to TRBJ1-2; maybe TRBD1 (6 bases). V lost 6 bases, J lost 4 bases, and 15 bases lay in between. In germline, CDR1 is DFQATT, CDR2 SNEGSKA (reference sequence). The CDR3 sequence is 13 residues long. Here the CDR3 DNA reads TGCAGTGCCCCAAAGGACAGCGGCTATGGCTACACCTTC. As protein: CSAPKDSGYGYTF.

This clonotype turned up a few times. The chain combines TRBV6-1 with TRBJ2-3, with 9 bases fitting TRBD1. Germline V gene sequence: CDR1 MNHNS, CDR2 SASEGT. This CDR3 comprises 14 residues. The V gene end was trimmed by 10 bases and the J gene end by 4 bases; junction bases not matched to a gene: 9. As DNA, the CDR3 is TGTGCCACCCGGACGGGACAGGGTTCAGATACGCAGTATTTT. This sequence encodes CATRTGQGSDTQYF.

This clonotype has ten or more counts. This chain uses TRBV11-2 with TRBJ2-7, with D unclear. CDR3 length: 17 amino acids. Deletions cut 0 bases from V and 4 bases from J, with 19 bases between. Germline CDR1 reads SGHAT; CDR2 reads FQNNGV. In DNA, the CDR3 is TGTGCCAGCAGCTTAGAATTGGTGGGGTCCCTTAGATACGAGCAGTACTTC. This sequence encodes CASSLELVGSLRYEQYF.

In its sample, this clonotype was seen many times. This chain joins TRBV6-5 and TRBJ1-2; possibly TRBD1 for D (5 bases). The V and J ends lost 6 bases and 2 bases respectively, with 10 bases between them. Germline assignment: CDR1 MNHEY and CDR2 SVGAGI. The CDR3 is 13 residues long. In nucleotides, the CDR3 is TGTGCCAGCAGGAGGGACGGAAACTATGGCTACACCTTC. Translating gives CASRRDGNYGYTF.

This clonotype was seen repeatedly, ten times or more. This chain connects TRBV6-2 or TRBV6-3 to TRBJ2-1, with D possibly being TRBD2 (5 bases). This CDR3 spans 19 amino acids. The germline gives CDR1 MNHEY, CDR2 SVGEGT. V was trimmed by 2 bases and J by 0 bases, leaving 20 bases between them. The CDR3 DNA follows: TGTGCCAGCAGTTACACCCGATGGTCTAGCTCGAGCTCCTACAATGAGCAGTTCTTC. It codes for CASSYTRWSSSSSYNEQFF.